The 30 T cell receptor beta chains presented below share a single source sample, sequenced in a study of circulating and synovial CD4+ cells in juvenile arthritis. The method was immunoSEQ multiplex PCR; TCRdb's version includes in-frame clones alone and lacks a portion of them. The sample gives 39,000 or so clones, 94% of which show up once; around 0.7% is in the top ten. Sample: CD4+ T cells from blood. These receptors were obtained from a human donor with juvenile idiopathic arthritis.

This chain joins TRBV5-6 and TRBJ1-2, with 8 nucleotides matching TRBD1. The CDR3 consists of 15 residues. V gave up 4 bases and J gave up 8 bases; unmatched junction bases: 13. The germline gives CDR1 SGHDT, CDR2 YYEEEE. The CDR3 DNA reads TGTGCCAGCAGCCCTACAGCCGGACAGGGAGGCGGCTACACCTTC. This translates into CASSPTAGQGGGYTF.

The rearrangement links TRBV19 to TRBJ1-2, with D perhaps TRBD1 (5 bases). Germline CDR1 reads LNHDA; CDR2 reads SQIVND (reference sequence). There are 13 residues in the CDR3. V was cut by 6 bases and J by 3 bases, with 11 bases left in between. The CDR3, as DNA: TGTGCCAGTAGCCTCGACAGTGACTATGGCTACACCTTC. Translation: CASSLDSDYGYTF.

This clone was detected only a few times. The chain employs TRBV19 and TRBJ2-7; 7 bases align to TRBD1. V trimming: 5 bases; J trimming: 2 bases; junction bases outside the gene matches: 6. Germline V CDR1 and CDR2: LNHDA, SQIVND (reference sequence). The CDR3 loop spans 14 amino acids. DNA for the CDR3: TGTGCCAGTAGTGGATACAGGGGAGCCTACGAGCAGTACTTC. It yields the protein CASSGYRGAYEQYF.

The gene calls are TRBV9 and TRBJ2-1, with D maybe TRBD2 (6 bases). The germline V gene has CDR1 SGDLS and CDR2 YYNGEE. Trimming left V 7 bases short and J 5 bases short, with 13 bases between. CDR3 length: 13 amino acids. The CDR3 DNA sequence: TGTGCCAGCGGCAGGACTATACACAATGAGCAGTTCTTC. This encodes CASGRTIHNEQFF.

This chain links TRBV19 with TRBJ2-1; 8 bases match TRBD2. Germline V gene lookup returns CDR1 LNHDA and CDR2 SQIVND (reference sequence). The CDR3 has 16 amino acids. Trimming removed 4 bases from V and 7 bases from J; junction bases left unmatched: 12. In DNA, the CDR3 is TGTGCCAGTAGTAGTTACCGGACTAGCATAAATAATGAGCAGTTCTTC. Protein product: CASSSYRTSINNEQFF.

This chain links TRBV7-3 with TRBJ1-1; 7 bases are a match to TRBD1. CDR1 and CDR2 from the germline V gene are SGHTA and FQGTGA. J gave up 5 bases and V 5 bases, and 8 bases lay outside the gene matches. There are 14 residues in the CDR3. CDR3 sequence reads: CASSPRQGITEAFF. In DNA, the CDR3 is TGTGCCAGCAGCCCCCGACAGGGTATAACTGAAGCTTTCTTT.

V and J are TRBV7-9 and TRBJ2-5, with D possibly matching TRBD2 (6 bases). Per germline, CDR1 SEHNR and CDR2 FQNEAQ (reference sequence). The length of the CDR3 is 15 residues. V was trimmed by 5 bases and J by 4 bases, leaving 17 bases between them. The CDR3 region is CASSPPRLEVETQYF. DNA of the CDR3: TGTGCCAGCAGCCCCCCGAGACTAGAGGTAGAGACCCAGTACTTC. The full variable domain, its missing parts supplied by reference TRBV7-9 and TRBJ2-5, is DTGVSQNPRHKITKRGQNVTFRCDPISEHNRLYWYRQTLGQGPEFLTYFQNEAQLEKSRLLSDRFSAERPKGSFSTLEIQRTEQGDSAMYLCASSPPRLEVETQYFGPGTRLLVL.

This chain joins TRBV21-1 and TRBJ1-2; the tabulated D call, TRBD1, remains unverified against the DNA. TRBV21-1 is given as a pseudogene. This CDR3 is 16 amino acids long. The CDR3 reads CASSKARQGDNYGYTF. Written as DNA, the CDR3 is TGTGCCAGCAGCAAAGCGAGACAGGGCGATAACTATGGCTACACCTTC.

The gene calls are TRBV4-1 and TRBJ2-5; 11 positions match TRBD2. V dropped 0 bases and J dropped 5; count of bases not matched to a gene: 2. CDR1 MGHRA and CDR2 YSYEKL come from the germline V gene. The CDR3 runs to 15 residues. CDR3 sequence reads: CASSQDSSGGETQYF. CDR3 nucleotide sequence: TGCGCCAGCAGCCAAGATTCTAGCGGGGGGGAGACCCAGTACTTC.

The chain links TRBV5-4 to TRBJ2-3; D perhaps matches TRBD1 (5 bases). The CDR3 runs 14 residues. Germline CDR1 SGHNT, CDR2 YYREEE (reference sequence). V lost 5 bases, J lost 3 bases, and 13 bases lay in between. This CDR3 is CASRPEGATDTQYF. The CDR3 nucleotides read TGTGCCAGCAGACCTGAAGGGGCGACAGATACGCAGTATTTT.

This clone appeared a single time. This rearrangement joins TRBV11-2 to TRBJ2-5; 8 bases agree with TRBD1. The germline CDR1 and CDR2 sequences are SGHAT and FQNNGV. The junction had 3 bases not matched to a gene; V was cut back by 5 bases and J by 4 bases. The CDR3 spans 13 residues. CDR3 coding DNA: TGTGCCAGCAGCCCGGACAGGGCAGAGACCCAGTACTTC. Protein sequence: CASSPDRAETQYF.

This chain joins TRBV27 and TRBJ2-3; the D is unclear. V shed 3 bases and J shed 7 bases, with 5 bases lying between them. This CDR3 spans 11 amino acids. Germline V gene data show CDR1 as MNHEY and CDR2 as SMNVEV (reference sequence). CDR3 sequence reads: CASSFINTQYF. The CDR3 DNA sequence: TGTGCCAGCAGTTTTATAAATACGCAGTATTTT.

This clone has a single count. The chain joins TRBV7-2 to TRBJ1-2; tentatively, D is TRBD1 (5 bases). Germline CDR1 SGHTA, CDR2 FQGNSA. The CDR3 covers 14 residues. V lost 0 bases and J 5 bases, leaving 10 bases between the germline ends. The CDR3 bases are TGTGCCAGCAGCTTAGCATGGGCAGGGTATGGCTACACCTTC. It encodes CASSLAWAGYGYTF.

This clone is a singleton in its sample. This rearrangement joins TRBV5-1 to TRBJ1-1, with 7 bases lining up with TRBD1. From germline, CDR1 is SGHRS and CDR2 YFSETQ. The CDR3 runs 15 residues. V shed 0 bases and J 4 bases; nucleotides not matched to a gene: 6. CDR3 sequence: CASSLESGGFTEAFF. The CDR3 bases are TGCGCCAGCAGCTTGGAGTCAGGGGGTTTCACTGAAGCTTTCTTT. Supplemented by reference TRBV5-1 and TRBJ1-1, the full variable domain reads KAGVTQTPRYLIKTRGQQVTLSCSPISGHRSVSWYQQTPGQGLQFLFEYFSETQRNKGNFPGRFSGRQFSNSRSEMNVSTLELGDSALYLCASSLESGGFTEAFFGQGTRLTVV.

The J gene is TRBJ2-3, the V gene TRBV2, with 9 bases fitting TRBD2. CDR1 is SNHLY, CDR2 FYNNEI, per germline. Trimming took 8 bases from V and 4 from J; bases not matched to a gene: 10. This CDR3 has 15 residues. CDR3: CASLPRAGGSDTQYF. As DNA, the CDR3 is TGTGCCAGCCTCCCCCGAGCGGGGGGCTCAGATACGCAGTATTTT.

This clone showed up just once. The chain joins TRBV9 to TRBJ1-3; unclear D gene. The CDR3 covers 15 residues. Trimming removed 0 bases from V and 0 bases from J, with 7 bases in between. CDR1 and CDR2 (germline): SGDLS, YYNGEE. This CDR3 is CASSVGLDSGNTIYF. As DNA, the CDR3 is TGTGCCAGCAGCGTAGGGTTAGACTCTGGAAACACCATATATTTT.

The chain uses TRBV15 and TRBJ2-1; possible D gene TRBD1, 5 bases. Trimming shortened V by 0 bases and J by 0 bases, and 27 bases separated the two germline ends. Germline V gives CDR1 LNHNV, CDR2 YYDKDF (reference sequence). CDR3 length: 22 amino acids. CDR3 DNA: TGTGCCACCAGCAGAGAACATGCAGGGCAGCTTTTAGACCCGAGCTCCTACAATGAGCAGTTCTTC. Its translation: CATSREHAGQLLDPSSYNEQFF.

The chain uses TRBV7-3 and TRBJ1-4, with 8 bases that match TRBD1. Germline trimming cut 4 bases from V and 4 bases from J; bases unmatched to any gene: 20. The CDR3 sequence is 20 residues long. Germline loops: CDR1 SGHTA, CDR2 FQGTGA. For the CDR3, the DNA is TGTGCCAGCAGCTCCCAACACCCGGGACAGGCAAGGTTGGATAATGAAAAACTGTTTTTT. It is translated as CASSSQHPGQARLDNEKLFF.

This clone was seen once. CDR3 loop: CASSPDTFGTEAFF. DNA for the CDR3: TGTGCCAGCAGTCCTGACACCTTTGGGACTGAAGCTTTCTTT. The chain combines TRBV6-5 with TRBJ1-1, with unresolved D. Germline CDR1 MNHEY, CDR2 SVGAGI. V was shortened by 5 bases and J by 5 bases, with 15 bases between the two germline ends. The CDR3 consists of 14 residues.

This clone was counted only a few times. V is TRBV18 and J is TRBJ2-5, with D possibly TRBD1 on 5 matching bases. Germline V gives CDR1 KGHSH, CDR2 LQKENI. The CDR3 is made up of 14 amino acids. Trimming took off 2 bases at V and 4 bases at J, with 11 bases between the two ends. The CDR3 DNA follows: TGTGCCAGCTCACCAATCTCAGGGTTAGAGACCCAGTACTTC. It codes for CASSPISGLETQYF.

The rearrangement links TRBV2 to TRBJ1-5; D is possibly TRBD1 (5 bases). The germline V and J ends were trimmed by 4 bases and 4 bases, with 14 bases remaining between them. CDR1 is SNHLY, CDR2 FYNNEI, per germline. This CDR3 comprises 15 residues. The chain's CDR3 is CASSARSGGNQPQHF. In nucleotides, the CDR3 is TGTGCCAGCAGTGCCCGGTCGGGGGGTAATCAGCCCCAGCATTTT.

The chain employs TRBV19 and TRBJ2-3, with D unclear. The germline CDR1 and CDR2 sequences are LNHDA and SQIVND (reference sequence). V shed 0 bases and J shed 2 bases, with 12 bases lying between them. This CDR3 is 16 amino acids long. The CDR3 sequence: CASSIELYPVTDTQYF. The CDR3 DNA reads TGTGCCAGTAGTATAGAATTGTACCCGGTCACAGATACGCAGTATTTT.

This rearrangement joins TRBV7-2 to TRBJ2-3; 12 bases are shared with TRBD1. The germline CDR1 and CDR2 sequences are SGHTA and FQGNSA. V gave up 7 bases and J gave up 6 bases; unmatched junction bases: 8. The CDR3 has 15 amino acids. The CDR3 bases are TGTGCCAGCATCGGGACAGGGGGCGCGTGGGATACGCAGTATTTT. This sequence encodes CASIGTGGAWDTQYF.

This chain connects TRBV27 to TRBJ1-1; the match to TRBD1 covers 9 bases. The V gene end was trimmed by 1 base and the J gene end by 3 bases; junction bases not matched to a gene: 12. The CDR3 is 18 amino acids. Germline loops: CDR1 MNHEY, CDR2 SMNVEV (reference sequence). CDR3 in DNA: TGTGCCAGCAGTTTATGGGGAAGTCGATGGACAGGGGACACTGAAGCTTTCTTT. This codes for CASSLWGSRWTGDTEAFF.

The V gene is TRBV11-1, the J gene TRBJ2-7; 12 bases map to TRBD2. This CDR3 contains 18 residues. J was trimmed by 2 bases and V by 5 bases; bases with no gene match: 13. In germline, CDR1 is SGHAT, CDR2 FQDESV (reference sequence). The CDR3 coding sequence is TGTGCCAGCAGCCTTAGTATCGGACTAGCGGGGCGTGCCTACGAGCAGTACTTC. Its protein is CASSLSIGLAGRAYEQYF.

The genes are TRBV6-5 and TRBJ2-1, with 8 nucleotides matching TRBD2. Germline V CDR1 and CDR2: MNHEY, SVGAGI. With V trimmed by 2 bases and J by 4 bases, 7 bases remained unmatched. The CDR3 totals 16 residues. In nucleotides, the CDR3 is TGTGCCAGCAGTTACGGGACTCGGGGGGGGTACAATGAGCAGTTCTTC. Amino acid sequence: CASSYGTRGGYNEQFF.

The V gene is TRBV28, the J gene TRBJ1-2, with D possibly matching TRBD1 (5 bases). The CDR3 length is 14 residues. Germline CDR1 is MDHEN and CDR2 is SYDVKM. Trimming left V 5 bases short and J 3 bases short, with 13 bases between. CDR3 nucleotide sequence: TGTGCCAGCAGTAGTGGGACTGTCGACTATGGCTACACCTTC. Protein product: CASSSGTVDYGYTF.

The chain combines TRBV7-7 with TRBJ2-5; 10 nucleotides agree with TRBD1. V was clipped by 5 bases and J by 5 bases; unmatched bases: 11. Germline V gene lookup returns CDR1 SSHAT and CDR2 FNYEAQ (reference sequence). This CDR3 has 16 residues. The DNA for the CDR3 is TGTGCCAGCAGCCAATGGACAGGGGGAAATGTTGAGACCCAGTACTTC. Its translation is CASSQWTGGNVETQYF. Full variable domain (remainder filled in from reference TRBV7-7 and TRBJ2-5): GAGVSQSPRYKVTKRGQDVTLRCDPISSHATLYWYQQALGQGPEFLTYFNYEAQPDKSGLPSDRFSAERPEGSISTLTIQRTEQRDSAMYRCASSQWTGGNVETQYFGPGTRLLVL.

V usage is TRBV18 and J usage is TRBJ1-1; D not certain. This CDR3 contains 15 residues. Per the germline V gene, CDR1 is KGHSH and CDR2 is LQKENI. V lost 4 bases to trimming and J lost 3 bases, with 15 bases between them. CDR3 sequence reads: CASSLQAGMDTEAFF. CDR3 DNA: TGTGCCAGCTCACTCCAGGCGGGGATGGACACTGAAGCTTTCTTT.

The V gene is TRBV6-5, the J gene TRBJ1-2, with TRBD1 as a possible D gene (6 bases). V lost 5 bases and J 8 bases, leaving 15 bases between the germline ends. Germline V CDR1 and CDR2: MNHEY, SVGAGI. The CDR3 loop spans 13 amino acids. CDR3 loop: CASSGQSAGGYTF. Written as DNA, the CDR3 is TGTGCCAGCAGTGGACAGTCAGCTGGGGGCTACACCTTC.